Given below is one TCR beta chain in context. Its antigen remains unidentified. This sample was taken from a study of cytomegalovirus exposure and HLA in healthy donors. This PCR relied on a set of 60 Vbeta primers and 13 Jbeta primers. Clones were read by immunoSEQ multiplex PCR, and TCRdb kept only the in-frame ones, dropping some. The sample holds some 95,000 clones; nearly 80% are singletons and the top ten take approximately 4%. Germline values: CDR1 SGHAT, CDR2 FQDESV (reference sequence). With 1 base removed from V and 5 bases from J, the gap between germline ends came to 15 bases. The CDR3 is made up of 16 amino acids. General study findings and limits: In vitro work confirmed that a few CMV-associated chains recognize CMV antigens. The authors later found HLA-associated TCR beta chains more clonally expanded than equally common others.

The V call is TRBV11-1, the J call TRBJ2-1, with D possibly being TRBD2 (5 bases). The sequence was obtained from a woman aged 40 to 55 in good health and CMV-seropositive. Specimen: PBMCs. Here the CDR3 reads CASSLDGVAPNNEQFF. CDR3 nucleotides: TGTGCCAGCAGCTTAGACGGGGTAGCGCCAAACAATGAGCAGTTCTTC. The complete variable domain, with remaining parts taken from reference TRBV11-1 and TRBJ2-1, reads EAEVAQSPRYKITEKSQAVAFWCDPISGHATLYWYRQILGQGPELLVQFQDESVVDDSQLPKDRFSAERLKGVDSTLKIQPAELGDSAMYLCASSLDGVAPNNEQFFGPGTRLTVL.